The 6 T cell receptor beta chains in this list originate from one sample, sequenced in a study of quantifying T cell responses using KT2 cells. Study as a whole: Reverse transcription used primers in the TCR alpha and beta constant regions.

Each cDNA got a UMI-containing oligo ligated at its 3' end. The first PCR ran approximately 4 cycles with an equimolar RC1.1 and RC1.2 beta primer mix. TCRdb passed the UMI-ligation and nested PCR reads through MiXCR, listing each CDR3 protein once. The table has 25,000 to 40,000 distinct CDR3 sequences, around a tenth seen once; the top ten hold 8% to 10%. Sequenced input: PBMCs spiked with cells of the T cell clone KT2. Source of these receptors: a human donor.

This clonotype was seen a few times. The chain combines TRBV9 with TRBJ2-5; the D gene is possibly TRBD1 (6 bases). Deletions cut 3 bases from V and 5 bases from J, with 14 bases between. The CDR3 loop spans 14 amino acids. Germline V gene data show CDR1 as SGDLS and CDR2 as YYNGEE. The DNA for the CDR3 is TGTGCCAGCAGCGAAGCATACAGGGCCGAGACCCAGTACTTC. Translation: CASSEAYRAETQYF. Full variable domain (remainder filled in from reference TRBV9 and TRBJ2-5): DSGVTQTPKHLITATGQRVTLRCSPRSGDLSVYWYQQSLDQGLQFLIQYYNGEERAKGNILERFSAQQFPDLHSELNLSSLELGDSALYFCASSEAYRAETQYFGPGTRLLVL.

This rearrangement joins TRBV6-4 to TRBJ2-3, with 8 bases lining up with TRBD2. Trimming at V came to 2 bases and at J to 6 bases, leaving 4 bases not matched to a gene. The CDR3 is made up of 14 amino acids. Germline V gene data show CDR1 as MRHNA and CDR2 as SNTAGT. The CDR3 bases are TGTGCCAGCAGTGACGCCAGCGGGAGCGATACGCAGTATTTT. This translates into CASSDASGSDTQYF.

The CDR3 nucleotides are TGTGCCAGCAGTGAAGGGCTAGCGGGAGACGAGCAGTACTTC. As protein: CASSEGLAGDEQYF. J is TRBJ2-7 and V is TRBV25-1, with 10 bases aligning to TRBD2. CDR3 length equals 14 residues. CDR1 is MGHDK and CDR2 is SYGVNS in the germline V gene. V was clipped by 2 bases and J by 5 bases; unmatched bases: 3.

This clonotype has only a few counts. V gene TRBV6-2 or TRBV6-3 combines with J gene TRBJ2-3, with 7 positions matching TRBD2. Germline V gene lookup returns CDR1 MNHEY and CDR2 SVGEGT. With 5 bases clipped from V and 5 bases from J, the junction kept 10 bases outside the gene matches. This CDR3 has 15 amino acids. The DNA for the CDR3 is TGTGCCAGCAGTGATGGGCGGGAGATTGGAGATACGCAGTATTTT. Its translation is CASSDGREIGDTQYF.

There are many counts of this clonotype. This chain uses TRBV5-1 with TRBJ1-6; D is unclear. The CDR3 is made up of 14 amino acids. The V end was cut by 6 bases, the J end by 6 bases, with 13 bases between. The germline V gene has CDR1 SGHRS and CDR2 YFSETQ. CDR3 DNA: TGCGCCAGCAAAGGCGGGGATGTTAATTCACCCCTCCACTTT. Protein product: CASKGGDVNSPLHF.

This clonotype has more than one count but fewer than ten. The V call is TRBV25-1, the J call TRBJ2-1; the match to TRBD1 covers 7 bases. The CDR3 has 14 residues. The V gene end was trimmed by 2 bases and the J gene end by 4 bases; junction bases not matched to a gene: 2. The V gene's germline CDR1 is MGHDK and CDR2 SYGVNS. The CDR3 bases are TGTGCCAGCAGTGAAGGGACAGTTTACAATGAGCAGTTCTTC. Its protein product is CASSEGTVYNEQFF.